Listed below are T cell receptor beta chains from one sample, sequenced in a study of cytomegalovirus exposure and HLA in healthy donors. The repertoire was sequenced with immunoSEQ multiplex PCR; TCRdb's copy has only in-frame clones and lacks some. Of about 160,000 clones detected, approximately 79% appear once; the ten largest clones hold about 0.91%. The sequenced material came from PBMCs. These receptors originate from a woman aged 50 to 65 in good health and CMV-seropositive. Each CDR3 is given with its conserved first and last residue. Each record gives: clone size, D gene, J gene, V gene, CDR3 protein, CDR3 DNA. The D gene is left open where the match is weak. Size values are once, few and many counts, or a class for expanded clones, and some rows have none.

- | - | TRBJ2-7 | TRBV2 | CASSEILGGEQYF | TGTGCCAGCAGTGAAATTTTAGGGGGCGAGCAGTACTTC
few | TRBD1 | TRBJ2-3 | TRBV5-1 | CASSSGTGTDTQYF | TGCGCCAGCAGCTCCGGGACAGGGACGGATACGCAGTATTTT
- | - | TRBJ2-1 | TRBV18 | CASSPNRDRSYNEQFF | TGTGCCAGCTCTCCTAACAGGGATAGGTCCTACAATGAGCAGTTCTTC
- | - | TRBJ1-1 | TRBV25-1 | CASSEPGGGTEAFF | TGTGCCAGCAGTGAGCCCGGGGGTGGCACTGAAGCTTTCTTT
- | TRBD2 | TRBJ2-1 | TRBV19 | CASSRSSGGTRNYNEQFF | TGTGCCAGTAGTCGGAGTAGCGGGGGGACCCGAAATTACAATGAGCAGTTCTTC
- | - | TRBJ1-3 | TRBV4-1 | CASSQEGQYSGNTIYF | TGCGCCAGCAGCCAAGAGGGGCAATACTCTGGAAACACCATATATTTT
- | - | TRBJ2-7 | TRBV7-8 | CASSLIVGGSSYEQYF | TGTGCCAGCAGCTTAATCGTTGGAGGGAGCTCCTACGAGCAGTACTTC
- | TRBD1 | TRBJ1-1 | TRBV6-5 | CASSWGQGMTEAFF | TGTGCCAGCAGTTGGGGACAGGGGATGACTGAAGCTTTCTTT
- | - | TRBJ2-6 | TRBV13 | CASSLGARYTGSGANVLTF | TGTGCCAGCAGCTTAGGAGCGAGGTACACGGGCTCTGGGGCCAACGTCCTGACTTTC
- | - | TRBJ1-2 | TRBV28 | CASSLFMVGKDYTF | TGTGCCAGCAGTTTATTTATGGTGGGCAAAGACTACACCTTC
once | TRBD1 | TRBJ1-2 | TRBV28 | CASSFDRADYGYTF | TGTGCCAGCAGTTTCGACAGGGCGGACTATGGCTACACCTTC
- | - | TRBJ2-5 | TRBV7-6 | CASSLTGSQETQYF | TGTGCCAGCAGCTTAACGGGGTCTCAAGAGACCCAGTACTTC
few | - | TRBJ2-1 | TRBV7-3 | CASSDRLGEQFF | TGTGCCAGCAGCGACCGACTAGGAGAGCAGTTCTTC
- | TRBD1 | TRBJ2-7 | TRBV28 | CASSYPTGPYEQYF | TGTGCCAGCAGTTATCCGACAGGGCCCTACGAGCAGTACTTC
few | - | TRBJ1-2 | TRBV2 | CASIRGFLSYGYTF | TGTGCCAGCATTAGAGGGTTCCTTAGCTATGGCTACACCTTC
- | TRBD2 | TRBJ2-2 | TRBV28 | CASSRIGLAGATGELFF | TGTGCCAGCAGCCGGATCGGACTAGCGGGAGCCACCGGGGAGCTGTTTTTT
- | TRBD1 | TRBJ1-4 | TRBV7-9 | CSSSPGTEYNEKLFF | TGTTCCAGCAGCCCCGGGACAGAATATAATGAAAAACTGTTTTTT
- | - | TRBJ1-2 | TRBV9 | CASSVNSYGYTF | TGTGCCAGCAGCGTGAACTCCTATGGCTACACCTTC
- | - | TRBJ1-6 | TRBV4-1 | CASSQEIGRVASPLHF | TGCGCCAGCAGCCAAGAAATAGGGAGGGTGGCGTCACCCCTCCACTTT
few | TRBD1 | TRBJ1-2 | TRBV9 | CASSVTGGNYGYTF | TGTGCCAGCAGCGTGACAGGGGGGAACTATGGCTACACCTTC
- | TRBD1 | TRBJ2-7 | TRBV9 | CASSVGDSYYEQYF | TGTGCCAGCAGCGTAGGGGACAGTTACTACGAGCAGTACTTC
- | TRBD1 | TRBJ2-7 | TRBV30 | CAWSVLTGGSYEQYF | TGTGCCTGGAGTGTACTGACAGGGGGATCCTACGAGCAGTACTTC
- | - | TRBJ2-1 | TRBV6-6 | CASSEGNEQFF | TGTGCCAGCAGTGAGGGAAATGAGCAGTTCTTC
few | - | TRBJ1-3 | TRBV5-8 | CASSLSARVSGNTIYF | TGTGCCAGCAGCTTGTCAGCGAGGGTCTCTGGAAACACCATATATTTT
- | TRBD1 | TRBJ1-4 | TRBV10-3 | CASSGTGTTNEKLFF | TGTGCCAGCTCCGGGACAGGGACAACTAATGAAAAACTGTTTTTT
- | - | TRBJ2-7 | TRBV2 | CASSGAPRGPTSYEQYF | TGTGCCAGCAGTGGTGCCCCCAGGGGCCCCACCTCCTACGAGCAGTACTTC
- | - | TRBJ1-1 | TRBV7-9 | CASSQGQNTEAFF | TGTGCCAGCAGCCAAGGACAGAACACTGAAGCTTTCTTT